A selection of T cell receptor beta chains follows, all from one sample in a study of Ad26.COV2.S vaccination and SARS-CoV-2 variants. Only in-frame clones appear in the TCRdb table, and some are missing; sequencing was by immunoSEQ multiplex PCR. The profile shows hundreds of thousands of clones, roughly nine tenths of them singletons. The sample was peripheral blood, taken in a trial of Ad26.COV2.S vaccine versus placebo. The receptors were gathered from a person between 18 and 59 years old who received the Ad26.COV2.S COVID-19 vaccine or a placebo. CDR3s include the opening cysteine and the closing phenylalanine or tryptophan. Fields, in order: V gene, CDR3 protein.

TRBV27,CASSRTWAYSGANVLTF
TRBV9,CASSVASGSGELFF
TRBV19,CASSINRDQPQHF
TRBV29-1,CSVVSIRDTQYF
TRBV9,CASSVDRHTEAFF
TRBV9,CASSPWQGAELFF
TRBV6-5,CASTKWGDYGYTF
TRBV9,CASSLDSWGEQYF
TRBV6-4,CASSDWPPYLDSSYEQYF
TRBV19,CASSISSLAGNQPQHF
TRBV7-9,CASSLKSGAPYEQYF
TRBV11-3,CASSLLAGVSGGELFF
TRBV5-1,CASSLGIQGADTQYF
TRBV18,CASSPDRPEAFF
TRBV7-9,CASSRENQPQHF
TRBV2,CASSGGAYSNQPQHF
TRBV18,CASSLTGPDGYTF
TRBV24-1,CATSDSRGGNQPQHF
TRBV5-1,CASSPEPGVNEKLFF
TRBV6-5,CASSYALPGGGDEQYF
TRBV19,CASSPGHQANYGYTF
TRBV29-1,CSVDPGSTDTQYF
TRBV10-2,CASARRGGLSNQPQHF
TRBV5-8,CASSLGSGFGNTIYF